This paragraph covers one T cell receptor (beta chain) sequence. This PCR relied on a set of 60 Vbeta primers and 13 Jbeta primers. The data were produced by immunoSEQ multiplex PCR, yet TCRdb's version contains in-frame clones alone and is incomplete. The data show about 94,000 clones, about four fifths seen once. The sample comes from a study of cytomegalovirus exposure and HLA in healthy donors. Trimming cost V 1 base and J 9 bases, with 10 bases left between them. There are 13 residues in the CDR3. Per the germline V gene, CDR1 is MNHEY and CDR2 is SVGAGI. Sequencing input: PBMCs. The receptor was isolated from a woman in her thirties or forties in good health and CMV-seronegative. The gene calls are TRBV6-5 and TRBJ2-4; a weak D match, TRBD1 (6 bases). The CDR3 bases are TGTGCCAGCAGTTACTGGACAGAAGGCATTCAGTACTTC. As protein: CASSYWTEGIQYF.